This is a list of T cell receptor beta chains from one sample in a study of blood T cells in healthy people across ages. In TCRdb, the 5' RACE reads were re-called with MiXCR into one record per CDR3 protein. The data show hundreds of thousands of distinct CDR3 sequences, with over 40% seen just once and 25% to 35% held by the top ten. The sample was blood. These receptors were taken from an older man in good health. CDR3s include the opening cysteine and the closing phenylalanine or tryptophan. D genes are given only for firm matches. Part of the rows lack a size; the others show once, few, many or a class for expanded clones.

NA,TRBJ2-3,TRBD2,TRBV2,CASSAGLAGAGDTQYF,TGTGCCAGCAGTGCTGGGCTAGCGGGAGCGGGGGATACGCAGTATTTT
NA,TRBJ2-1,TRBD2,TRBV12-5,CASAPGLAGGQKFF,TGTGCTAGTGCTCCGGGACTAGCGGGAGGTCAAAAGTTCTTC
NA,TRBJ2-7,TRBD2,TRBV7-8,CASSYLAGTYEQYF,TGTGCCAGCAGCTACCTAGCGGGAACCTACGAGCAGTACTTC
few,TRBJ2-7,TRBD2,TRBV5-1,CASSFPGGLEQYF,TGCGCCAGCAGCTTTCCGGGAGGCTTAGAGCAGTACTTC
NA,TRBJ2-1,NA,TRBV12-3/TRBV12-4,CASSNGPSNEQFF,TGTGCCAGCAGTAACGGACCAAGCAATGAGCAGTTCTTC
NA,TRBJ2-7,TRBD2,TRBV11-2,CVSSLGLGREAYEQYF,TGTGTCAGCAGCTTAGGGCTTGGGCGGGAGGCCTACGAGCAGTACTTC
NA,TRBJ2-5,TRBD1,TRBV29-1,CSAFLRGRETQYF,TGCAGCGCCTTCCTGAGGGGGCGGGAGACCCAGTACTTC
NA,TRBJ1-2,NA,TRBV20-1,CSAKIFEGGYTF,TGCAGTGCTAAGATTTTTGAGGGTGGCTACACCTTC
NA,TRBJ2-5,TRBD2,TRBV7-2,CASSIGGRAGETQYF,TGTGCCAGCAGCATAGGCGGGAGGGCCGGAGAGACCCAGTACTTC
few,TRBJ1-2,NA,TRBV10-1,CASSESLGYGYTF,TGCGCCAGCAGTGAATCCCTGGGCTATGGCTACACCTTC
NA,TRBJ2-3,NA,TRBV27,CASSETRVRTDTQYF,TGTGCCAGCAGTGAAACCAGGGTGAGAACAGATACGCAGTATTTT
once,TRBJ2-5,TRBD1,TRBV11-2,CASSRRGQGYQETQYF,TGTGCCAGCAGCCGCAGGGGACAGGGGTACCAAGAGACCCAGTACTTC
NA,TRBJ2-7,NA,TRBV4-3,CASSLTSVGNEQYF,TGCGCCAGCAGCCTTACTAGTGTCGGGAACGAGCAGTACTTC
few,TRBJ1-2,NA,TRBV4-2,CASSHPGTNYGYTF,TGTGCCAGCAGCCACCCGGGGACTAACTATGGCTACACCTTC
NA,TRBJ2-1,NA,TRBV6-2/TRBV6-3,CASTKMGGEGNEQFF,TGTGCCAGCACCAAAATGGGGGGAGAGGGCAATGAGCAGTTCTTC